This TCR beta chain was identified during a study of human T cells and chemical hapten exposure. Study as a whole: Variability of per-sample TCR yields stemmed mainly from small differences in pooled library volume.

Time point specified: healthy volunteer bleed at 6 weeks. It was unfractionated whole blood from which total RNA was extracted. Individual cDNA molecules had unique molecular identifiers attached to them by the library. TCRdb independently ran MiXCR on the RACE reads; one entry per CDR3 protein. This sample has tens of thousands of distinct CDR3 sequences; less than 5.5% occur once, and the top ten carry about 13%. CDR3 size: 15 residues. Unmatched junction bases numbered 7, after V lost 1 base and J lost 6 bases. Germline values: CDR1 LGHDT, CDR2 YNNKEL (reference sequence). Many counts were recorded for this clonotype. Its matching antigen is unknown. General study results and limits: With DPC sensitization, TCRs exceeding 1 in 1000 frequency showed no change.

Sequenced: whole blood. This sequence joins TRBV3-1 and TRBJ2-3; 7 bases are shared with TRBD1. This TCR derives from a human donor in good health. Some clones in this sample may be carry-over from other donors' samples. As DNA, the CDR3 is TGTGCCAGCAGCCAAGGTCAGGGGGAATCGGATACGCAGTATTTT. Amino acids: CASSQGQGESDTQYF.